The sequence of this T cell receptor beta chain was determined in a study of blood T cell repertoires in COVID-19. The sample holds a few counts of this clone. Clones were sequenced by immunoSEQ multiplex PCR, and TCRdb holds only the in-frame ones, with some missing. The sample lists about 400,000 clones, roughly 89% seen once, with 1.7% in the top ten. Trimming took 7 bases from V and 2 from J; bases not matched to a gene: 5. This CDR3 comprises 13 residues. Per germline, CDR1 SEHNR and CDR2 FQNEAQ (reference sequence). The origin of this receptor is a woman in her twenties or thirties who had recovered from COVID-19. Sequencing was done on a sample of PBMCs or T cells enriched from blood (not recorded which). The chain links TRBV7-9 to TRBJ2-7, with TRBD1 matching over 7 bases. The CDR3 spells CASTSDRPYEQYF. CDR3 in DNA: TGTGCCAGCACCTCGGACAGGCCCTACGAGCAGTACTTC.